The rows below give T cell receptor beta chains drawn from one sample of a study of blood T cell repertoires in COVID-19. TCRdb's table, derived via immunoSEQ multiplex PCR, lists solely in-frame clones and lacks some. Of under 85,000 clones detected, around 89% appear once; the ten largest clones hold about 5%. Sequencing used peripheral blood. These receptors originate from a man aged 50-59 years with acute or convalescent COVID-19. CDR3s include the opening cysteine and the closing phenylalanine or tryptophan. Fields, in order: J gene, clone size, CDR3 length, D gene, V gene, CDR3 DNA, CDR3 protein. The D gene is left open where the match is weak. Size values are once, few and many counts, or a class for expanded clones, and some rows have none.

j_gene: TRBJ1-4; abundance: NA; len: 14; d_gene: NA; v_gene: TRBV5-5; CDR3nt: TGTGCCAGCAGGGCGGGGGGGACTAATGAAAAACTGTTTTTT; CDR3aa: CASRAGGTNEKLFF
j_gene: TRBJ1-1; abundance: NA; len: 14; d_gene: NA; v_gene: TRBV5-1; CDR3nt: TGCGCCAGCAGCTTGGCCGCGCTTGGCACTGAAGCTTTCTTT; CDR3aa: CASSLAALGTEAFF
j_gene: TRBJ1-5; abundance: NA; len: 15; d_gene: NA; v_gene: TRBV19; CDR3nt: TGTGCCAGTAGTATAGCGCAGGGGACCAATCAGCCCCAGCATTTT; CDR3aa: CASSIAQGTNQPQHF
j_gene: TRBJ1-1; abundance: NA; len: 15; d_gene: TRBD1; v_gene: TRBV2; CDR3nt: TGTGCCAGCAGGAATGACAGGGGTCCGAACACTGAAGCTTTCTTT; CDR3aa: CASRNDRGPNTEAFF
j_gene: TRBJ2-5; abundance: NA; len: 15; d_gene: TRBD1; v_gene: TRBV7-9; CDR3nt: TGTGCCAGCAGCTGGGGACAGGGGGCCCAAGAGACCCAGTACTTC; CDR3aa: CASSWGQGAQETQYF
j_gene: TRBJ2-2; abundance: NA; len: 16; d_gene: NA; v_gene: TRBV7-9; CDR3nt: TGTGCCAGCAGCTTAGCGCTTAGCTCGCACACCGGGGAGCTGTTTTTT; CDR3aa: CASSLALSSHTGELFF
j_gene: TRBJ2-3; abundance: NA; len: 15; d_gene: NA; v_gene: TRBV4-2; CDR3nt: TGTGCCAGCAGCCAAGGTGAGCGGTTCACAGATACGCAGTATTTT; CDR3aa: CASSQGERFTDTQYF
j_gene: TRBJ1-4; abundance: NA; len: 16; d_gene: NA; v_gene: TRBV21-1; CDR3nt: TGTGCCAGCAGCATCCGACAGGGGCGAATTAATGAAAAACTGTTTTTT; CDR3aa: CASSIRQGRINEKLFF
j_gene: TRBJ1-4; abundance: NA; len: 14; d_gene: TRBD1; v_gene: TRBV2; CDR3nt: TGTGCCAGCAGTCGGGACAGGGGCAGTGAAAAACTGTTTTTT; CDR3aa: CASSRDRGSEKLFF
j_gene: TRBJ2-1; abundance: NA; len: 15; d_gene: NA; v_gene: TRBV11-3; CDR3nt: TGTGCCAGCAGCCCGACAGGTACGAGGTTCTATGAGCAGTTCTTC; CDR3aa: CASSPTGTRFYEQFF
j_gene: TRBJ1-5; abundance: NA; len: 13; d_gene: NA; v_gene: TRBV2; CDR3nt: TGTGCCAGCAGTGGACAGCGCAATCAGCCCCAGCATTTT; CDR3aa: CASSGQRNQPQHF
j_gene: TRBJ1-4; abundance: NA; len: 15; d_gene: NA; v_gene: TRBV30; CDR3nt: TGTGCCTGGGGGTCATCCGGGACACTGTATGAAAAACTGTTTTTT; CDR3aa: CAWGSSGTLYEKLFF
j_gene: TRBJ2-1; abundance: NA; len: 13; d_gene: NA; v_gene: TRBV7-7; CDR3nt: TGTGCCAGCAGCGACGGGACTGCCAATGAGCAGTTCTTC; CDR3aa: CASSDGTANEQFF
j_gene: TRBJ1-2; abundance: NA; len: 15; d_gene: NA; v_gene: TRBV6-6; CDR3nt: TGTGCCAGCAGTCTTCGGAGCGGGGATCCCTATGGCTACACCTTC; CDR3aa: CASSLRSGDPYGYTF
j_gene: TRBJ1-4; abundance: NA; len: 15; d_gene: NA; v_gene: TRBV5-1; CDR3nt: TGCGCCAGCAGCCCCGGGACTGCTACTAATGAAAAACTGTTTTTT; CDR3aa: CASSPGTATNEKLFF
j_gene: TRBJ1-2; abundance: NA; len: 17; d_gene: NA; v_gene: TRBV30; CDR3nt: TGTGCCTGGAGTCATAGAGGACAGCCGCTTTCTAACTATGGCTACACCTTC; CDR3aa: CAWSHRGQPLSNYGYTF
j_gene: TRBJ2-1; abundance: NA; len: 16; d_gene: TRBD2; v_gene: TRBV25-1; CDR3nt: TGTGCCAGCAACCCAGGCGCGCGGGAGAATACGGATGAGCAGTTCTTC; CDR3aa: CASNPGARENTDEQFF
j_gene: TRBJ1-3; abundance: few; len: 16; d_gene: NA; v_gene: TRBV18; CDR3nt: TGTGCCAGCTCACCCGTCGCGCCCGGGGCTGGAAACACCATATATTTT; CDR3aa: CASSPVAPGAGNTIYF
j_gene: TRBJ2-7; abundance: NA; len: 18; d_gene: TRBD2; v_gene: TRBV19; CDR3nt: TGTGCCAGTAGTATGAAGCTCGGACTAGCGGGAGGGGCCTACGAGCAGTACTTC; CDR3aa: CASSMKLGLAGGAYEQYF
j_gene: TRBJ1-5; abundance: NA; len: 14; d_gene: TRBD1; v_gene: TRBV2; CDR3nt: TGTGCCAGCAGGTGGGACAGACGGAGTGAGCCCCAGCATTTT; CDR3aa: CASRWDRRSEPQHF
j_gene: TRBJ2-6; abundance: NA; len: 14; d_gene: NA; v_gene: TRBV29-1; CDR3nt: TGCAGCGTTCCCCTTAGCTCTGGGGCCAACGTCCTGACTTTC; CDR3aa: CSVPLSSGANVLTF
j_gene: TRBJ1-1; abundance: NA; len: 17; d_gene: TRBD1; v_gene: TRBV10-3; CDR3nt: TGTGCCATCAGTGAGTCGATCGTCTCGGACAGGAGGACTGAAGCTTTCTTT; CDR3aa: CAISESIVSDRRTEAFF
j_gene: TRBJ1-3; abundance: NA; len: 15; d_gene: TRBD1; v_gene: TRBV6-5; CDR3nt: TGTGCCAGCAGTTATCAGGGGGCATCCGGAAACACCATATATTTT; CDR3aa: CASSYQGASGNTIYF
j_gene: TRBJ2-5; abundance: NA; len: 13; d_gene: NA; v_gene: TRBV28; CDR3nt: TGTGCCAGCAGCCCGATTCATCTCGGGACCCAGTACTTC; CDR3aa: CASSPIHLGTQYF
j_gene: TRBJ1-2; abundance: NA; len: 14; d_gene: NA; v_gene: TRBV11-3; CDR3nt: TGTGCCAGCAGCTTAAGCTGGAGCTGCTATGGCTACACCTTC; CDR3aa: CASSLSWSCYGYTF
j_gene: TRBJ2-2; abundance: NA; len: 12; d_gene: NA; v_gene: TRBV6-5; CDR3nt: TGTGCCAGCAGTTCTCGGACCGGGGAGCTGTTTTTT; CDR3aa: CASSSRTGELFF
j_gene: TRBJ1-5; abundance: NA; len: 17; d_gene: TRBD1; v_gene: TRBV4-1; CDR3nt: TGCGCCAGCAGCCCGAGCAAACAGGGGGTTAGCAATCAGCCCCAGCATTTT; CDR3aa: CASSPSKQGVSNQPQHF
j_gene: TRBJ1-2; abundance: NA; len: 12; d_gene: TRBD1; v_gene: TRBV6-5; CDR3nt: TGTGCCAGCCGGACAGGGGGCGATGGCTACACCTTC; CDR3aa: CASRTGGDGYTF
j_gene: TRBJ2-5; abundance: NA; len: 16; d_gene: TRBD1; v_gene: TRBV5-1; CDR3nt: TGCGCCAGCAGCTTCCGGGCAGGGGGTAGGCAAGAGACCCAGTACTTC; CDR3aa: CASSFRAGGRQETQYF
j_gene: TRBJ2-7; abundance: NA; len: 14; d_gene: TRBD1; v_gene: TRBV9; CDR3nt: TGTGCCAGCAGCGCCACGGGACAGTCCTACGAGCAGTACTTC; CDR3aa: CASSATGQSYEQYF
j_gene: TRBJ2-2; abundance: NA; len: 13; d_gene: NA; v_gene: TRBV12-3/TRBV12-4; CDR3nt: TGTGCCAGCAGTTTCAGGAGGACCGGGGAGCTGTTTTTT; CDR3aa: CASSFRRTGELFF
j_gene: TRBJ1-2; abundance: NA; len: 13; d_gene: TRBD1; v_gene: TRBV30; CDR3nt: TGTGCCTGGAGTTTTCGGGACAGAGGAACCCCATCCTTC; CDR3aa: CAWSFRDRGTPSF
j_gene: TRBJ2-1; abundance: NA; len: 17; d_gene: TRBD2; v_gene: TRBV19; CDR3nt: TGTGCCAGTAGTAACGGACTAGCGTCGAGCTCCTACAATGAGCAGTTCTTC; CDR3aa: CASSNGLASSSYNEQFF
j_gene: TRBJ1-3; abundance: NA; len: 14; d_gene: NA; v_gene: TRBV3-1/TRBV3-2; CDR3nt: TGTGCCAGCAGCCAGACAAGCTCTGGAAACACCATATATTTT; CDR3aa: CASSQTSSGNTIYF
j_gene: TRBJ2-7; abundance: NA; len: 13; d_gene: NA; v_gene: TRBV27; CDR3nt: TGTGCCAGCAGTCGGGGACATTACTACGAGCAGTACTTC; CDR3aa: CASSRGHYYEQYF
j_gene: TRBJ2-1; abundance: NA; len: 14; d_gene: TRBD2; v_gene: TRBV29-1; CDR3nt: TGCAGCATACGCGGGAGGGCCTCTTTGAATGAGCAGTTCTTC; CDR3aa: CSIRGRASLNEQFF
j_gene: TRBJ1-4; abundance: NA; len: 14; d_gene: TRBD1; v_gene: TRBV19; CDR3nt: TGTGCCAGTAGTAAACTGATCAGTGGGACAGTCCTGTTTTTT; CDR3aa: CASSKLISGTVLFF
j_gene: TRBJ1-6; abundance: NA; len: 16; d_gene: TRBD1; v_gene: TRBV5-4; CDR3nt: TGTGCCAGCAGCCCGGGACAGGGGATCCATAATTCACCCCTCCACTTT; CDR3aa: CASSPGQGIHNSPLHF
j_gene: TRBJ1-4; abundance: NA; len: 16; d_gene: NA; v_gene: TRBV18; CDR3nt: TGTGCCAGCTCACCAGCGACAGGACCAACTAATGAAAAACTGTTTTTT; CDR3aa: CASSPATGPTNEKLFF
j_gene: TRBJ1-5; abundance: once; len: 12; d_gene: NA; v_gene: TRBV6-1; CDR3nt: TGTGCCAGCAGTGAGACGGAGGCAATCAAAGGTTTT; CDR3aa: CASSETEAIKGF
j_gene: TRBJ1-3; abundance: NA; len: 15; d_gene: NA; v_gene: TRBV14; CDR3nt: TGTGCCAGCAGCCAAGACAAGGGAGGAGGAAACACCATATATTTT; CDR3aa: CASSQDKGGGNTIYF
j_gene: TRBJ2-1; abundance: NA; len: 15; d_gene: NA; v_gene: TRBV15; CDR3nt: TGTGCCACCAGCAGCCTCTCGGGGAGTTACAATGAGCAGTTCTTC; CDR3aa: CATSSLSGSYNEQFF
j_gene: TRBJ2-3; abundance: NA; len: 15; d_gene: TRBD2; v_gene: TRBV9; CDR3nt: TGTGCCAGCAGCGTGACTAGCGGGAGGTTGGATACGCAGTATTTT; CDR3aa: CASSVTSGRLDTQYF